What follows is one TCR beta chain and its context. The antigen is not known. In germline, CDR1 is MNHEY, CDR2 SVGAGI. Trimming took 2 bases from V and 9 from J; bases not matched to a gene: 15. There are 16 residues in the CDR3. PCR employed 60 Vbeta and 13 Jbeta primers. Sequencing was performed with immunoSEQ multiplex PCR; in TCRdb, only in-frame clones are kept and a portion is missing. The data hold about 120,000 clones, with about four fifths observed a single time. This entry belongs to a study of cytomegalovirus exposure and HLA in healthy donors. The study, taken as a whole, reports: Researchers reported in a later analysis that common viral pathogens appeared linked to several top clusters.

This clonotype was sampled from a woman in her late teens or twenties in good health and CMV-seronegative. Sequenced sample: PBMCs. This chain uses TRBV6-5 with TRBJ1-2; 7 nucleotides agree with TRBD1. The CDR3 reads CASSYVGIGDSNSYTF. CDR3 DNA: TGTGCCAGCAGTTACGTTGGAATAGGGGACAGTAACAGCTACACCTTC.